The rows below give T cell receptor beta chains drawn from one sample of a study of response to subunit inactivated influenza vaccine. TCRdb reprocessed the RT-PCR reads with MiXCR, giving one entry per CDR3 protein. Of 500,000 or so distinct CDR3 sequences listed, approximately 15% were seen once; the top ten hold roughly 3%. The sample was CD4+ T cells sorted from PBMCs, taken around 25 months after vaccination. The receptors come from a man between 50 and 75 years old who received an inactivated influenza vaccine. Both conserved end residues are part of each CDR3.

V: TRBV7-9
J: TRBJ2-5
CDR3: CASSLAGSETQYF

V: TRBV20-1
J: TRBJ1-1
CDR3: CSPNRDMNTEAFF

V: TRBV12-3/TRBV12-4
J: TRBJ1-5
CDR3: CASSRRLGNQPQHF

V: TRBV10-3
J: TRBJ2-7
CDR3: CAIHGDSSYEQYF

V: TRBV27
J: TRBJ2-3
CDR3: CASSLSLAPDTQYF

V: TRBV24-1
J: TRBJ1-1
CDR3: CATNRDEAFF

V: TRBV7-3
J: TRBJ2-7
CDR3: CASSLADKYEQYF

V: TRBV4-3
J: TRBJ2-7
CDR3: CASSQVGKPLSEQYF

V: TRBV12-3/TRBV12-4
J: TRBJ2-7
CDR3: CASSPGKEQYF

V: TRBV24-1
J: TRBJ2-1
CDR3: CATRDTLGEQFF

V: TRBV28
J: TRBJ2-5
CDR3: CASSLPMGSGGAETQYF

V: TRBV11-2
J: TRBJ1-6
CDR3: CASSLGREIGSPLHF

V: TRBV24-1
J: TRBJ2-2
CDR3: CATSESGTGNTGELFF

V: TRBV5-1
J: TRBJ2-4
CDR3: CASSPEQGGRNIQYF

V: TRBV6-6
J: TRBJ2-2
CDR3: CASTGQGSGELFF

V: TRBV27
J: TRBJ1-1
CDR3: CASSLSQGLTEAFF

V: TRBV7-2
J: TRBJ2-3
CDR3: CASSLAGAGADTQYF

V: TRBV5-6
J: TRBJ1-5
CDR3: CASSWGPHESNQPQHF

V: TRBV20-1
J: TRBJ2-3
CDR3: CSARQVTADTQYF

V: TRBV5-1
J: TRBJ1-1
CDR3: CASRQDNTEAFF

V: TRBV20-1
J: TRBJ1-2
CDR3: CSAHPVGRTYYGYTF

V: TRBV7-2
J: TRBJ2-1
CDR3: CASSFRQGGRGFDEQFF